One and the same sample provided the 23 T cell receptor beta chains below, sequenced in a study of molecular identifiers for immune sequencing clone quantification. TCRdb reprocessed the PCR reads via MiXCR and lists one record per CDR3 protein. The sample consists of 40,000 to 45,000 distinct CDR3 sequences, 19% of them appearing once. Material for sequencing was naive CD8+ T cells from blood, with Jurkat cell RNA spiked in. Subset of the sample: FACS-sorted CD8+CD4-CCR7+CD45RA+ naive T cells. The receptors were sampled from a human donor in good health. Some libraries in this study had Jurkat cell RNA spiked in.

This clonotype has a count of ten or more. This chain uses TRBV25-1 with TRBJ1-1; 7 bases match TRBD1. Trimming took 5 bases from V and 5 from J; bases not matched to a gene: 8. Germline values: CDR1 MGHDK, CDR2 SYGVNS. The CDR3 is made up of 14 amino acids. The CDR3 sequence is CASSTTGVWTEAFF. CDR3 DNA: TGTGCCAGCAGTACTACAGGGGTATGGACTGAAGCTTTCTTT.

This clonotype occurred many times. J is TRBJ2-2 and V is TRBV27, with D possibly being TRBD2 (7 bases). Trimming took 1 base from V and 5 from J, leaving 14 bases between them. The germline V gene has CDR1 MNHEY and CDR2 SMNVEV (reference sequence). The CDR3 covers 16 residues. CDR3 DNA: TGTGCCAGCAGTTTATTAGGGGGGGCAGGAACCGGGGAGCTGTTTTTT. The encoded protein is CASSLLGGAGTGELFF.

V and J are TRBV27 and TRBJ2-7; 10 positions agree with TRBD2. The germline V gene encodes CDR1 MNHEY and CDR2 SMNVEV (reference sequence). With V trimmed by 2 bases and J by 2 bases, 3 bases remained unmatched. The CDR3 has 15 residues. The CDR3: CASSLATSGTYEQYF. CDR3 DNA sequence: TGTGCCAGCAGTTTAGCCACTAGCGGGACCTACGAGCAGTACTTC.

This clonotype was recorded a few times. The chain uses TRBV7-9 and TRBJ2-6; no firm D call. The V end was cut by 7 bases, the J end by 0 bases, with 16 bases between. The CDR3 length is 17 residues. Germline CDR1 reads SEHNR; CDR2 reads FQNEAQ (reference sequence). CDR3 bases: TGTGCCAGCACCCCGTCGAGTCCCGACTCTGGGGCCAACGTCCTGACTTTC. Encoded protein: CASTPSSPDSGANVLTF.

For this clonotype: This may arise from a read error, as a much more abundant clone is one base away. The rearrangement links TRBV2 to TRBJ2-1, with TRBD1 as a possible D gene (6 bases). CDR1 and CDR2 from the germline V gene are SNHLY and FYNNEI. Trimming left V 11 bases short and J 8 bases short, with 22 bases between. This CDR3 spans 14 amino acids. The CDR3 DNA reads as TGTGCCGGCATAGCCGAGACAGGAGATCATGAGCAGTTCTTC. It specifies CAGIAETGDHEQFF. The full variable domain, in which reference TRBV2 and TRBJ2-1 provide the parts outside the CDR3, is EPEVTQTPSHQVTQMGQEVILRCVPISNHLYFYWYRQILGQKVEFLVSFYNNEISEKSEIFDDQFSVERPDGSNFTLKIRSTKLEDSAMYFCAGIAETGDHEQFFGPGTRLTVL.

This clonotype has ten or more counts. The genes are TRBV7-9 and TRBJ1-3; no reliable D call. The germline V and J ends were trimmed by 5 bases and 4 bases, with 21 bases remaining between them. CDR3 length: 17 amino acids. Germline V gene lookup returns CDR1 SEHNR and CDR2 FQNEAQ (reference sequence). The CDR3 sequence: CASSPRGETPHGNTIYF. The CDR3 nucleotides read TGTGCCAGCAGCCCTCGCGGGGAAACCCCCCACGGAAACACCATATATTTT.

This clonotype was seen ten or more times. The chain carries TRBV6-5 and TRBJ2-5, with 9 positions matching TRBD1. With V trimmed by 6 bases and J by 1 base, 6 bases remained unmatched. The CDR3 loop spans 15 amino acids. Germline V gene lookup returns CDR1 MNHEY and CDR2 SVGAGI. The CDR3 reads CASRHGTGPQETQYF. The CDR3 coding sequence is TGTGCCAGCAGGCACGGGACAGGGCCCCAAGAGACCCAGTACTTC.

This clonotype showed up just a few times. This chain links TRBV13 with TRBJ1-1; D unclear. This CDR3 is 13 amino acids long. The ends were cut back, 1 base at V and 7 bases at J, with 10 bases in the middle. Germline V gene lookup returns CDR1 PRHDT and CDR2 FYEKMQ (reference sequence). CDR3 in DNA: TGTGCCAGCAGCTTAGCGGGAGCGAGTGAAGCTTTCTTT. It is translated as CASSLAGASEAFF.

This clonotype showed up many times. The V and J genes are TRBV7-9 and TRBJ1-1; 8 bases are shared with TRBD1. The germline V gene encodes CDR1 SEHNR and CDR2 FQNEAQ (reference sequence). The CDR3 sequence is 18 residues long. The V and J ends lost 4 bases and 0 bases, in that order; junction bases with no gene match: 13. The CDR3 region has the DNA TGTGCCAGCAGCTACCCCGGACAGGGAGATTCCATGAACACTGAAGCTTTCTTT. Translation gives CASSYPGQGDSMNTEAFF.

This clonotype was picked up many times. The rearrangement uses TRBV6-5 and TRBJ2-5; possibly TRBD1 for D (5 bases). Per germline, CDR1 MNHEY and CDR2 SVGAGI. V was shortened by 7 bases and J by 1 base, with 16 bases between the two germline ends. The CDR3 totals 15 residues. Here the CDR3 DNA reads TGTGCCAGCAAGGTGTCCCAGGGTTTCCAAGAGACCCAGTACTTC. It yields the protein CASKVSQGFQETQYF.

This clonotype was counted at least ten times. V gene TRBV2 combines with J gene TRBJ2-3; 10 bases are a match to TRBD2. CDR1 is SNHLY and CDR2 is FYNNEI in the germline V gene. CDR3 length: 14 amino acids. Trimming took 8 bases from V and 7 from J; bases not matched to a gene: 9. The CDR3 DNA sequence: TGTGCCAGCCTTGGGACTAGCGATCTCTATACGCAGTATTTT. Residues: CASLGTSDLYTQYF.

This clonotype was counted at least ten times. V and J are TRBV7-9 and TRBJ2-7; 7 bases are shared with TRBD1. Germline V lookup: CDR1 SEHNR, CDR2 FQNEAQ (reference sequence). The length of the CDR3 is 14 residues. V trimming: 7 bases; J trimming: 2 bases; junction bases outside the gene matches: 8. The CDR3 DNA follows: TGTGCCAGCACCAACGACAGGGAACCCTACGAGCAGTACTTC. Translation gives CASTNDREPYEQYF. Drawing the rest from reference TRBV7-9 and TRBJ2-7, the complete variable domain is DTGVSQNPRHKITKRGQNVTFRCDPISEHNRLYWYRQTLGQGPEFLTYFQNEAQLEKSRLLSDRFSAERPKGSFSTLEIQRTEQGDSAMYLCASTNDREPYEQYFGPGTRLTVT.

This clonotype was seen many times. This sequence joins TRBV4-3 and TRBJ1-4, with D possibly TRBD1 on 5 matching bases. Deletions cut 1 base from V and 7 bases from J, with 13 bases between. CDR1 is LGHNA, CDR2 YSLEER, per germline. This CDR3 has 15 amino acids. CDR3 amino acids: CASSQAGIGSEKLFF. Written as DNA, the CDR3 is TGCGCCAGCAGCCAAGCAGGGATCGGTAGTGAAAAACTGTTTTTT.

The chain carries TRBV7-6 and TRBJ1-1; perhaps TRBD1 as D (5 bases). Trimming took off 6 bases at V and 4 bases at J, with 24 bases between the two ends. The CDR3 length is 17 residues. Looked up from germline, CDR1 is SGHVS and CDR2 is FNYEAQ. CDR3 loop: CASRPYLGGAEGTEAFF. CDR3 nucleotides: TGTGCCAGCAGACCTTACTTGGGAGGGGCCGAGGGCACTGAAGCTTTCTTT. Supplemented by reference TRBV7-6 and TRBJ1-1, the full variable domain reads GAGVSQSPRYKVTKRGQDVALRCDPISGHVSLYWYRQALGQGPEFLTYFNYEAQQDKSGLPNDRFSAERPEGSISTLTIQRTEQRDSAMYRCASRPYLGGAEGTEAFFGQGTRLTVV.

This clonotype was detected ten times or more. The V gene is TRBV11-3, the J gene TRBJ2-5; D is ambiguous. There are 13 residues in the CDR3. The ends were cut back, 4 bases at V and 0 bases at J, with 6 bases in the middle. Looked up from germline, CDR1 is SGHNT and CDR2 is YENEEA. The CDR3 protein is CASSSYNQETQYF. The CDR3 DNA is TGTGCCAGCAGCTCCTACAACCAAGAGACCCAGTACTTC.

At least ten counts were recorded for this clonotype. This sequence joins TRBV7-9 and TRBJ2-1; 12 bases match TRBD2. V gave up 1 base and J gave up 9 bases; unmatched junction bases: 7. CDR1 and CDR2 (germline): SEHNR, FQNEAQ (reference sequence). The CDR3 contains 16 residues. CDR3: CASSLGVLAGGGEQFF. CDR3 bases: TGTGCCAGCAGCTTAGGGGTCCTAGCGGGAGGGGGTGAGCAGTTCTTC.

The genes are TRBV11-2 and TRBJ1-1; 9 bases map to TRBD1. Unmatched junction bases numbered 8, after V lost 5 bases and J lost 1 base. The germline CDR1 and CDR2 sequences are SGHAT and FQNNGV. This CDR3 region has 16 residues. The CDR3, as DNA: TGTGCCAGCAGCAAAAGACAGGGGGAGAAGAACACTGAAGCTTTCTTT. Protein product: CASSKRQGEKNTEAFF.

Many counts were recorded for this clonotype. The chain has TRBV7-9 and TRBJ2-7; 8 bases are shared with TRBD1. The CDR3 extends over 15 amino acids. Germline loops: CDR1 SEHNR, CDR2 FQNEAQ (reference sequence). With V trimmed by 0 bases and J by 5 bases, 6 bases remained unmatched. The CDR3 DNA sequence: TGTGCCAGCAGCTTAGCGACGCAGGGGGCAGACGAGCAGTACTTC. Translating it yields CASSLATQGADEQYF.

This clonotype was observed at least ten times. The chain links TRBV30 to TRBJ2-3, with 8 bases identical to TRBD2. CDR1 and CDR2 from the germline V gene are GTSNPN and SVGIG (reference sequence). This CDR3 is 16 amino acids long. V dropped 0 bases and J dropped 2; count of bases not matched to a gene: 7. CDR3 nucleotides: TGTGCCTGGAGTGTAGGACTAGCTAAAATCACAGATACGCAGTATTTT. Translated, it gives CAWSVGLAKITDTQYF.

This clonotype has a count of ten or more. The CDR3 here is CATSPRTAEAFF. As DNA, the CDR3 is TGTGCCACCAGCCCTCGGACAGCTGAAGCTTTCTTT. This sequence joins TRBV15 and TRBJ1-1; weak D call: TRBD1 (6 bases). Trimming pared 5 bases from V and 6 bases from J, leaving 10 bases between. Per germline, CDR1 LNHNV and CDR2 YYDKDF (reference sequence). CDR3 length: 12 residues.

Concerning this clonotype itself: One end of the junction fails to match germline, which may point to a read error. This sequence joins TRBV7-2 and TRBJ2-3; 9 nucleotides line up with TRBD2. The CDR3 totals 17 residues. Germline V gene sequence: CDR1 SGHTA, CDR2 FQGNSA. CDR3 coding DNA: TGTGCCGGCAGCTTATTGGCGGGAGGGCCGATAGCGGATACGCAGTATTTT. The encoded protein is CAGSLLAGGPIADTQYF.

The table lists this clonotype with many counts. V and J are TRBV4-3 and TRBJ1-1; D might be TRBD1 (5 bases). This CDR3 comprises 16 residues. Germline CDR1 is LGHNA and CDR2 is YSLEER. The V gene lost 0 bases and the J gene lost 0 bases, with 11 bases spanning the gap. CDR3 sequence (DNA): TGCGCCAGCAGCCAAGATGGTGCAGGGATGAACACTGAAGCTTTCTTT. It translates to CASSQDGAGMNTEAFF.

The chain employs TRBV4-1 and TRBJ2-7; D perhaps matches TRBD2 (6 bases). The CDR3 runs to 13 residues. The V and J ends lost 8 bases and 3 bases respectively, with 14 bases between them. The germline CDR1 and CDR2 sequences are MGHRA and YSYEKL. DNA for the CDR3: TGCGCCAGCGGCTCCGGGACTGGCTACGAGCAGTACTTC. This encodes CASGSGTGYEQYF.